One T cell receptor beta chain is described in this entry. The length of the CDR3 is 16 residues. V shed 6 bases and J 5 bases; nucleotides not matched to a gene: 15. Germline assignment: CDR1 LGHDT and CDR2 YNNKEL (reference sequence). The protocol was immunoSEQ multiplex PCR, while the TCRdb copy is restricted to in-frame clones and leaves out a portion. This sample yields 150,000 or so clones, of which about 85% are seen a single time; 1.5% to 2% belongs to the top ten. This specimen comes from a study of blood T cell repertoires in COVID-19. Study at large: The study drew acute and convalescent COVID-19 samples from the United States, Italy and Spain.

The sequenced sample consisted of peripheral blood. The TCR sequence derives from a human donor in a cohort sampled during active COVID-19. The chain is built from TRBV3-1 (or the pseudogene TRBV3-2) and TRBJ2-5, with 7 bases aligning to TRBD2. CDR3 region: CASSLGGAGRGETQYF. The CDR3 DNA reads TGTGCCAGCAGTCTCGGTGGAGCGGGACGAGGGGAGACCCAGTACTTC.